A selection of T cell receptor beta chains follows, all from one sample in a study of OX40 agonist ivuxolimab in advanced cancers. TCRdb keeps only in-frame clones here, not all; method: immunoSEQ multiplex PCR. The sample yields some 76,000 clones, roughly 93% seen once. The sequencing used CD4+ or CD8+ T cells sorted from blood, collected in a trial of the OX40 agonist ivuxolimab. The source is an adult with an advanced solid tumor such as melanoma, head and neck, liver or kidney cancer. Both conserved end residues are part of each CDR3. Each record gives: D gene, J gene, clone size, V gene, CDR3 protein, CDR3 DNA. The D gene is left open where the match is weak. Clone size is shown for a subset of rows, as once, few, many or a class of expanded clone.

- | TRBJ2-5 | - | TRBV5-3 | CARSLGPRGGQETQYF | TGTGCCAGAAGCCTAGGGCCAAGGGGAGGTCAAGAGACCCAGTACTTC
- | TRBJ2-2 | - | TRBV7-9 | CASSEGNPGELFF | TGTGCCAGCAGCGAGGGGAATCCCGGGGAGCTGTTTTTT
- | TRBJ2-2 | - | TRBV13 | CASSLGFRTGELFF | TGTGCCAGCAGCTTAGGTTTTCGGACCGGGGAGCTGTTTTTT
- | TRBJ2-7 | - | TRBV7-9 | CASSLVWGPSYEQYF | TGTGCCAGCAGCTTAGTATGGGGCCCCTCCTACGAGCAGTACTTC
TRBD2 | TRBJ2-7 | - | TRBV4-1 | CASSQVLAGGSYEQYF | TGCGCCAGCAGCCAAGTGCTAGCGGGAGGGTCGTACGAGCAGTACTTC
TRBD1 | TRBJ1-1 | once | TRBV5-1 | CASSSWTGQDTEAFF | TGCGCCAGCAGCTCCTGGACAGGGCAGGACACTGAAGCTTTCTTT
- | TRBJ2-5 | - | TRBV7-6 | CASSPTLRPQETQYF | TGTGCCAGCAGCCCGACCTTGCGGCCTCAAGAGACCCAGTACTTC
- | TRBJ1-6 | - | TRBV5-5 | CASSLGDSAYNSPLHF | TGTGCCAGCAGCCTAGGAGACAGCGCATATAATTCACCCCTCCACTTT
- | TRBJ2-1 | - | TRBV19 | CASSSGWESSYNEQFF | TGTGCCAGTAGTTCTGGATGGGAAAGCTCCTACAATGAGCAGTTCTTC
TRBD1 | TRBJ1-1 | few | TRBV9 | CASSAGTGATEAFF | TGTGCCAGCAGCGCCGGGACAGGGGCAACTGAAGCTTTCTTT
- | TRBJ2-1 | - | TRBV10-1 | CASSSGSNEQFF | TGCGCCAGCAGTAGTGGGTCAAATGAGCAGTTCTTC
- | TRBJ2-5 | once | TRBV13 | CASSLGALQETQYF | TGTGCCAGCAGCTTAGGGGCTCTTCAAGAGACCCAGTACTTC
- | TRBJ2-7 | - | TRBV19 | CASSILPGQSYEQYF | TGTGCCAGTAGTATTCTTCCGGGTCAGTCCTACGAGCAGTACTTC
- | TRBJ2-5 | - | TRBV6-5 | CASSPGDQETQYF | TGTGCCAGCAGCCCGGGAGACCAAGAGACCCAGTACTTC
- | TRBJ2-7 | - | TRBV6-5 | CASSYSTDSYEQYF | TGTGCCAGCAGTTACTCGACCGATTCCTACGAGCAGTACTTC
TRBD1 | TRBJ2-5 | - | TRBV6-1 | CASSESMGTGLLQETQYF | TGTGCCAGCAGTGAATCAATGGGGACAGGGCTCCTTCAAGAGACCCAGTACTTC
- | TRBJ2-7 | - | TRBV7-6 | CASSPGPYYEQYF | TGTGCCAGCAGCCCTGGACCTTACTACGAGCAGTACTTC
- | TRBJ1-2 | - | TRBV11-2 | CASRPSGNYGYTF | TGTGCCAGCAGGCCTTCCGGGAACTATGGCTACACCTTC
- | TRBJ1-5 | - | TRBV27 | CASSLYATGNQPQHF | TGTGCCAGCAGTTTATATGCTACAGGGAATCAGCCCCAGCATTTT
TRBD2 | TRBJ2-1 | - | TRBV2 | CASSDAAGGRNEQFF | TGTGCCAGCAGTGATGCAGCGGGGGGGCGGAATGAGCAGTTCTTC
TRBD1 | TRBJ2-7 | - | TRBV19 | CASSAATGFHYEQYF | TGTGCCAGTAGTGCCGCGACAGGGTTTCACTACGAGCAGTACTTC
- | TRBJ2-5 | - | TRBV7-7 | CASSLRAGWVQETQYF | TGTGCCAGCAGCTTAAGGGCAGGGTGGGTCCAAGAGACCCAGTACTTC
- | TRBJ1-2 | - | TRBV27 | CASSLASWGGYTF | TGTGCCAGCAGTTTAGCCAGCTGGGGAGGCTACACCTTC
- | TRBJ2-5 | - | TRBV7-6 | CASSLALGLQETQYF | TGTGCCAGCAGCTTAGCATTGGGATTGCAAGAGACCCAGTACTTC
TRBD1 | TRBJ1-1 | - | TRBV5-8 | CASSSPGQGTTEAFF | TGTGCCAGCAGCTCTCCGGGACAGGGGACCACTGAAGCTTTCTTT
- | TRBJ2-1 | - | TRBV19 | CASSISLGRYIHNEQFF | TGTGCCAGTAGTATAAGTTTGGGGAGGTATATCCACAATGAGCAGTTCTTC
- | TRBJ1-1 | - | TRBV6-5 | CASSRPFRATEAFF | TGTGCCAGCAGTCGTCCATTCAGGGCCACTGAAGCTTTCTTT
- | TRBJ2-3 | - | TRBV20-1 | CSATTANWQYF | TGCAGTGCTACGACAGCCAACTGGCAGTATTTT
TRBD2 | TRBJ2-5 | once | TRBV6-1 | CASSEGTSGGYQETQYF | TGTGCCAGCAGTGAAGGGACTAGCGGGGGGTACCAAGAGACCCAGTACTTC
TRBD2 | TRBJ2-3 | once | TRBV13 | CASSFPSGGATDTQYF | TGTGCCAGCAGCTTTCCTAGCGGGGGGGCGACAGATACGCAGTATTTT
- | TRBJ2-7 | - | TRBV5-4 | CASSLGPAYEQYF | TGTGCCAGCAGCTTGGGGCCCGCCTACGAGCAGTACTTC
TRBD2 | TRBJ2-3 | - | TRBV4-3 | CASSQTSGGSTDTQYF | TGCGCCAGCAGCCAGACTAGCGGGGGTAGCACAGATACGCAGTATTTT